This T cell receptor (beta chain) derives from a study of blood T cell repertoires in COVID-19. Background on the study: Samples came from the United States, Italy and Spain, spanning acute and convalescent COVID-19. Sources were T cells, B-cell-depleted T cells, or PBMCs; the material itself was cDNA or gDNA.

Per the original methods: Nucleated cell counts were estimated from reference gene primer amplification. Some clones are missing from TCRdb's copy, which holds only in-frame ones; the method was immunoSEQ multiplex PCR. That table supplies the V and J calls and clone size; D and trimming were determined from the DNA. The repertoire holds about 170,000 clones, with around nine tenths as singletons. This TCR was sampled from a man aged 45-60 years who had recovered from COVID-19. The specimen was peripheral blood.

The CDR3 region is CAITMTGNYGYTF. CDR3 bases: TGTGCCATCACCATGACAGGCAACTATGGCTACACCTTC. V usage is TRBV10-3 and J usage is TRBJ1-2, with TRBD1 as a possible D gene (6 bases). This CDR3 has 13 amino acids. Between the trimmed V and J ends, which lost 7 bases and 2 bases, there was a span of 11 bases. CDR1 and CDR2 from the germline V gene are ENHRY and SYGVKD.